This T cell receptor beta chain is drawn from a study of T cell changes during pregnancy in multiple sclerosis. Germline V gives CDR1 SGHVS, CDR2 FNYEAQ. The CDR3 is 15 amino acids. Trimming removed 7 bases at V and 2 bases at J, with 15 bases between. Assay used: immunoSEQ multiplex PCR; TCRdb lists only in-frame clones, some missing. Of approximately 92,000 clones listed, over 85% are singletons. This TCR came from a female donor with multiple sclerosis, enrolled in a pregnancy study. The chain joins TRBV7-6 to TRBJ2-1; TRBD2 might be the D (5 bases). Sequenced here: peripheral blood, sampled after pregnancy. CDR3 bases: TGTGCCAGCACCCTTAGCGACGCCGCCTACAATGAGCAGTTCTTC. Protein: CASTLSDAAYNEQFF.